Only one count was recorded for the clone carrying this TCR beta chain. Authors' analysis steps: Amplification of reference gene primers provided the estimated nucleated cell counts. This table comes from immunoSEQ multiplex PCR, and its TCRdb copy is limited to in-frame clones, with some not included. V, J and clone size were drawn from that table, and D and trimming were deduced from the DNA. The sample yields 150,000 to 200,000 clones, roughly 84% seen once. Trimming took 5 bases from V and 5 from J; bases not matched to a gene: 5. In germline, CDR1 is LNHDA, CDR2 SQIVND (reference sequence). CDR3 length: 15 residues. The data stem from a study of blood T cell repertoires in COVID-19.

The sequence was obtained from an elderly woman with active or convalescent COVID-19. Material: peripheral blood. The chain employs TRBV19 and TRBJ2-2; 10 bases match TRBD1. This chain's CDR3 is CASSLGQGGTGELFF. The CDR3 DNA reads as TGTGCCAGTAGTCTCGGACAGGGGGGGACCGGGGAGCTGTTTTTT. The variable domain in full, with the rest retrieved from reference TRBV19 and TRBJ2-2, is DGGITQSPKYLFRKEGQNVTLSCEQNLNHDAMYWYRQDPGQGLRLIYYSQIVNDFQKGDIAEGYSVSREKKESFPLTVTSAQKNPTAFYLCASSLGQGGTGELFFGEGSRLTVL.